This T cell receptor (beta chain) was retrieved from a study of identical twins. This CDR3 contains 17 residues. V dropped 3 bases and J dropped 3; count of bases not matched to a gene: 11. Germline CDR1 reads MGHDK; CDR2 reads SYGVNS. Study-level findings and limits: A lower insertion count was a feature of abundant cord blood beta clonotypes, with no such feature in memory repertoires.

TCRdb itself ran the 5' RACE reads through MiXCR, one entry per CDR3 protein. The sample has 640,000 or so distinct CDR3 sequences, over 5% seen once. In this sample, this clonotype turned up a few times. The antigen is unknown. The specimen sequenced was naive T cells sorted from blood. The chain recombines TRBV25-1 with TRBJ2-5; 9 nucleotides align to TRBD2. This clonotype originated in a young man in good health. The CDR3 DNA reads TGTGCCAGCAGTGATCTAGGTAGCGGGAGACGGGAAGAGACCCAGTACTTC. It specifies CASSDLGSGRREETQYF.